What follows are 5 T cell receptor beta chains derived from one specimen sequenced in a study of T cell responses to AZD1222 COVID-19 vaccine. TCRdb's table, derived via immunoSEQ multiplex PCR, lists solely in-frame clones and lacks some. Here the sample spans under 200,000 clones, around 89% being singletons. The specimen was peripheral blood, collected 28 days after the second AZD1222 dose. These receptors came from an adult who received the AZD1222 COVID-19 vaccine.

The V gene is TRBV5-5, the J gene TRBJ1-3; 7 bases align to TRBD1. The CDR3 is made up of 16 amino acids. Germline CDR1 is SGHKS and CDR2 is YYEKEE (reference sequence). The V and J ends lost 3 bases and 2 bases, in that order; junction bases with no gene match: 8. The CDR3 reads CASSSTLGTAGNTIYF. In nucleotides, the CDR3 is TGTGCCAGCAGCTCAACCCTTGGGACAGCTGGAAACACCATATATTTT.

The chain employs TRBV5-4 and TRBJ1-2; 9 nucleotides line up with TRBD1. Trimming cost V 5 bases and J 2 bases; bases outside gene matches: 7. The CDR3 totals 15 residues. CDR1 and CDR2 (germline): SGHNT, YYREEE (reference sequence). The CDR3 DNA reads TGTGCCAGCAGGGGAACAGGGGGCAGCAACTATGGCTACACCTTC. It codes for CASRGTGGSNYGYTF.

This chain links TRBV7-9 with TRBJ2-1, with TRBD2 matching over 7 bases. The CDR3 extends over 13 amino acids. Germline V gene lookup returns CDR1 SEHNR and CDR2 FQNEAQ (reference sequence). The ends lost 3 bases at V and 6 bases at J; junction bases unmatched: 2. The CDR3 nucleotides are TGTGCCAGCAGCTTTGGGGGGGTCAATGAGCAGTTCTTC. It translates to CASSFGGVNEQFF.

This chain connects TRBV9 to TRBJ2-2; D remains ambiguous. Germline V gene sequence: CDR1 SGDLS, CDR2 YYNGEE. V lost 4 bases to trimming and J lost 8 bases, with 21 bases between them. The CDR3 is made up of 16 amino acids. The chain's CDR3 is CASSPRTVFAAGELFF. The CDR3 DNA reads as TGTGCCAGCAGCCCAAGAACAGTTTTCGCGGCGGGGGAGCTGTTTTTT.

The CDR3 DNA sequence: TGCGCCAGCAGCCAAGCGCAGGGCTACACCTTC. This gives the protein CASSQAQGYTF. The chain is built from TRBV4-3 and TRBJ1-2; D remains ambiguous. With 1 base removed from V and 8 bases from J, the gap between germline ends came to 5 bases. The CDR3 has 11 amino acids. The V gene's germline CDR1 is LGHNA and CDR2 YSLEER.